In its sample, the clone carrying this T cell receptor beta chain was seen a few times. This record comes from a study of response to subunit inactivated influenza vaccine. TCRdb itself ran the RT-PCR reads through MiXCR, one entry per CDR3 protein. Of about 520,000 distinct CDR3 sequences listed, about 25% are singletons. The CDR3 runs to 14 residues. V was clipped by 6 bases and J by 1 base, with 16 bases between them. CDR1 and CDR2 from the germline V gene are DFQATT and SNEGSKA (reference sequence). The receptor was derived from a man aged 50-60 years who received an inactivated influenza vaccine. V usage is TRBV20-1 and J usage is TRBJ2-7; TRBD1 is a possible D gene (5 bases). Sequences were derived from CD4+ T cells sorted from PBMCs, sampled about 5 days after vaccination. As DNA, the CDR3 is TGCAGTGCCCGTCGCAGGGCCCTATCCTACGAGCAGTACTTC. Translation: CSARRRALSYEQYF.